This T cell receptor beta chain was captured by sequencing in a study of prognosis after radiotherapy for stage I lung cancer. The wider study: In over ten patients the tumors were adenocarcinoma, and in over five they were squamous cell carcinoma.

Amplification of TCR beta CDR3 from genomic DNA used two-round multiplex PCR. Primers (each specific to one TRBV or TRBJ gene) were used in first-round PCR. The second round, a PCR step, used universal primers. Via MiXCR, TCRdb re-called the multiplex PCR reads, giving one row per CDR3 protein. The sample carries roughly 30,000 distinct CDR3 sequences, less than 35% recorded once. This CDR3 is built from 12 residues. V was clipped by 3 bases and J by 5 bases; unmatched bases: 0. Germline lookup yields CDR1 MDHEN and CDR2 SYDVKM. This clonotype was seen at least ten times. Sequences were derived from PBMCs, sampled before or after stereotactic body radiation therapy (not recorded which). This TCR was sampled from a donor over 45 with non-small cell lung cancer. This chain joins TRBV28 and TRBJ1-2; 7 bases map to TRBD1. The CDR3 region has the DNA TGTGCCAGCAGTTTCAGGGGGTATGGCTACACCTTC. As protein: CASSFRGYGYTF.